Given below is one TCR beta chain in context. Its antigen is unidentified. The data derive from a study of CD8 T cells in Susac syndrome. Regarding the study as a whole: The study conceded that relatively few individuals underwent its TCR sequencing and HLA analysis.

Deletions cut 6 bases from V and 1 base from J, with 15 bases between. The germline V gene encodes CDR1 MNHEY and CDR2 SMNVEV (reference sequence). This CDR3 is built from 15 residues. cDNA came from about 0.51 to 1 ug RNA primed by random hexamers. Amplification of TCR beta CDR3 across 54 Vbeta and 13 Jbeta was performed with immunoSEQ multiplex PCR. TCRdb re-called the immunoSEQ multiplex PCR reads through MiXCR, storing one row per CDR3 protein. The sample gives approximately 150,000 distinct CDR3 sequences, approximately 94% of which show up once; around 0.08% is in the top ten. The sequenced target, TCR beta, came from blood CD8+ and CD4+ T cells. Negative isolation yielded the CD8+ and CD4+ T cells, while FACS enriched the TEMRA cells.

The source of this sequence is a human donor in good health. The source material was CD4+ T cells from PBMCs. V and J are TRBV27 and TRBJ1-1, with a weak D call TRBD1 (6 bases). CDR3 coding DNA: TGTGCCAGCAGGGGGTGGGGGGCCGGGAACACTGAAGCTTTCTTT. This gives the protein CASRGWGAGNTEAFF.